This T cell receptor beta chain was captured in a study of regulatory T cells in long-lasting Graves disease. Study at large: The antithyroid drugs taken by newly diagnosed Graves' patients had been used for under 3 months. Whole-study results and caveats: Persistent disease was characterized by preferential usage of TRBV28, TRBJ1-2 and TRBJ2-5.

J was trimmed by 2 bases and V by 3 bases; bases with no gene match: 6. The CDR3 length is 16 residues. Germline values: CDR1 SGHRS, CDR2 YFSETQ. Time point indicated: newly diagnosed GD, antithyroid drugs for less than 3 months. PBMC RNA was the source of the TCR library. Through Arm-PCR of CDR3 regions and iRepertoire HTBI primers, TCR beta libraries were built. MiXCR, run by TCRdb on the multiplex PCR reads, gives a single entry per CDR3 protein. The sample lists 620,000 or so distinct CDR3 sequences, around 17% occurring once. This clonotype appeared a few times. Its antigen is not known. This same sample was also taken into another study, of T cells in Graves' hyperthyroidism and ophthalmopathy.

This chain links TRBV5-1 with TRBJ1-1, with 11 bases lining up with TRBD1. Material: peripheral blood mononuclear cells (PBMCs), obtained at new diagnosis, from a patient treated with antithyroid drugs. The sequence was obtained from a woman in her 30s with Graves disease. The CDR3 protein is CASSSGTGGFNTEAFF. The DNA of the CDR3 is TGCGCCAGCAGCTCCGGGACAGGGGGGTTTAACACTGAAGCTTTCTTT.